The entry below gives a single T cell receptor (beta chain) sequence along with its context. TCRdb redid the calling of the 5' RACE reads with MiXCR, one entry per CDR3 protein. In the table there are more than 90,000 distinct CDR3 sequences, approximately 13% of which are singletons. This entry comes from a study of early T cells in non-severe SARS-CoV-2 infection. The V gene lost 2 bases and the J gene lost 2 bases, with 6 bases spanning the gap. The CDR3 extends over 13 amino acids. This TCR came from an adult who was a healthcare worker with PCR-confirmed SARS-CoV-2 infection or an uninfected control (not recorded which). The sequencing input was whole blood. The V gene is TRBV12-3 or TRBV12-4, the J gene TRBJ1-1, with D unclear. The CDR3 loop is CASSLQDNTEAFF. CDR3 in DNA: TGTGCCAGCAGTTTACAGGATAACACTGAAGCTTTCTTT.